This T cell receptor (beta chain) was found in a study of blood T cell repertoires in COVID-19. In the study overall: The United States, Italy and Spain were the sources of the acute and convalescent COVID-19 samples.

Germline V gene lookup returns CDR1 MDHEN and CDR2 SYDVKM. This CDR3 region has 17 residues. With 5 bases removed from V and 2 bases from J, the gap between germline ends came to 18 bases. The repertoire was sequenced with immunoSEQ multiplex PCR; TCRdb's copy has only in-frame clones and lacks some. The sample shows a few hundred thousand clones, 89% of them seen only once. All recovered Cohort 3 donors got two negative PCRs, got clearance, or saw symptom resolution. Sequenced: PBMCs or T cells enriched from blood (not recorded which). The TCR comes from a woman between 40 and 50 years old who had recovered from COVID-19. The rearrangement links TRBV28 to TRBJ2-2; D is perhaps TRBD1 (6 bases). CDR3 nucleotides: TGTGCCAGCAGTATTATAGGTCTGGACAGCAACACCGGGGAGCTGTTTTTT. Residues: CASSIIGLDSNTGELFF.